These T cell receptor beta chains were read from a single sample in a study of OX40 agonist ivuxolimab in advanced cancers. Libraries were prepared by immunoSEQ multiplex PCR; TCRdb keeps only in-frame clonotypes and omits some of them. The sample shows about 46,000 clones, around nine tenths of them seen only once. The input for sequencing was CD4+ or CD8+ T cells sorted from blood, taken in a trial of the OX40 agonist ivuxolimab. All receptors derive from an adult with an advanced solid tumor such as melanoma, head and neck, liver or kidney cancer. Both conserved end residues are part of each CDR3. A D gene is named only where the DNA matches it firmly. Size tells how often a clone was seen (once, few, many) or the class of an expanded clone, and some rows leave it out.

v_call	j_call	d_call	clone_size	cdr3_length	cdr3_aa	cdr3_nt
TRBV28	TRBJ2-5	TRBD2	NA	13	CASTNSGSETQYF	TGTGCCAGCACCAATAGCGGGAGTGAGACCCAGTACTTC
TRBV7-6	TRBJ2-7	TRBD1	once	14	CASSLGDSTYEQYF	TGTGCCAGCAGCTTAGGGGACAGCACCTACGAGCAGTACTTC
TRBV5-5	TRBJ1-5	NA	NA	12	CASSLTNQPQHF	TGTGCCAGCAGCTTAACGAATCAGCCCCAGCATTTT
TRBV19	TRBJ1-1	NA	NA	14	CASSHDTMNTEAFF	TGTGCCAGTAGTCATGACACCATGAACACTGAAGCTTTCTTT
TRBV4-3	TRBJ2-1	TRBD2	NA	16	CASSQETRGGYNEQFF	TGCGCCAGCAGCCAAGAAACGCGGGGGGGGTACAATGAGCAGTTCTTC
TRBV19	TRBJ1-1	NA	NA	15	CASSPWAGTNTEAFF	TGTGCCAGTAGTCCCTGGGCAGGGACGAACACTGAAGCTTTCTTT
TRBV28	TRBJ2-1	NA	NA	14	CASSQGRVAYEQFF	TGTGCCAGCAGTCAGGGGCGTGTCGCTTATGAGCAGTTCTTC
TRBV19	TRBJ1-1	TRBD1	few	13	CASSMWDSTEAFF	TGTGCCAGTAGTATGTGGGACAGCACTGAAGCTTTCTTT
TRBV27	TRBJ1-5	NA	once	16	CASSLTGGGGNQPQHF	TGTGCCAGCAGTTTGACAGGTGGAGGAGGCAATCAGCCCCAGCATTTT
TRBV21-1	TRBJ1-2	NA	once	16	CASSKVEGSKNYGYTF	TGTGCCAGCAGCAAAGTAGAGGGATCGAAGAACTATGGCTACACCTTC
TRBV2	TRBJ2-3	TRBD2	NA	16	CASSASASGPRDTQYF	TGTGCCAGCAGCGCCTCAGCTAGCGGGCCCAGAGATACGCAGTATTTT
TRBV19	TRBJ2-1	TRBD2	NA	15	CASLPRGTTYNEQFF	TGTGCCAGTCTCCCACGGGGGACTACCTACAATGAGCAGTTCTTC
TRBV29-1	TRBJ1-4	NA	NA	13	CSVRDNRAEKLFF	TGCAGCGTTCGAGATAACAGGGCTGAAAAACTGTTTTTT
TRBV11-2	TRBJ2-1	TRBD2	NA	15	CASSSIAGRYNEQFF	TGTGCCAGCAGCTCTATAGCGGGGCGATACAATGAGCAGTTCTTC
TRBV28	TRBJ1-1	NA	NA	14	CASRTYTGNTEAFF	TGTGCCAGCAGGACATATACGGGGAACACTGAAGCTTTCTTT
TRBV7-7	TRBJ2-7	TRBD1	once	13	CASSFDTGDEQYF	TGTGCCAGCAGTTTTGATACAGGGGACGAGCAGTACTTC
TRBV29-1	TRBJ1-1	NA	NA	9	CSVGSEAFF	TGCAGCGTTGGTTCTGAAGCTTTCTTT
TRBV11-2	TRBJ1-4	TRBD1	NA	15	CASSTGQVLDEKLFF	TGTGCCAGCAGCACCGGACAGGTGCTGGATGAAAAACTGTTTTTT
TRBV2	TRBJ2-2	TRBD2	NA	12	CASEPGTTELFF	TGTGCCAGCGAGCCTGGGACTACCGAGCTGTTTTTT
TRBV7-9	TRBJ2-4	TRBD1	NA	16	CASSSKYRGAKNIQYF	TGTGCCAGCAGCTCGAAATACAGGGGCGCCAAAAACATTCAGTACTTC
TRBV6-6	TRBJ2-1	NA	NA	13	CASSRNAYNEQFF	TGTGCCAGCAGCCGGAACGCCTACAATGAGCAGTTCTTC
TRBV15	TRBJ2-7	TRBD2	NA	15	CATSRVPSGRGEQYF	TGTGCCACCAGCAGAGTGCCTAGCGGCCGGGGCGAGCAGTACTTC
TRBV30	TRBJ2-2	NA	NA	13	CARGLSNTGELFF	TGTGCCCGGGGACTCTCGAACACCGGGGAGCTGTTTTTT
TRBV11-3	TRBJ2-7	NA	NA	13	CASSFNGPAEQYF	TGTGCCAGCAGCTTTAATGGCCCCGCCGAGCAGTACTTC
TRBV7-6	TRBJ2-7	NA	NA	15	CASSRNPKLANEQYF	TGTGCCAGCAGCCGTAACCCTAAACTAGCAAATGAGCAGTACTTC
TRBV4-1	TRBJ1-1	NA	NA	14	CASRSTSGLSEAFF	TGCGCCAGCAGATCGACTTCTGGACTCTCTGAAGCTTTCTTT
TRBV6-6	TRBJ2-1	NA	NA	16	CASSYVWQRLQFEQFF	TGTGCCAGCAGTTATGTCTGGCAGAGACTACAATTTGAGCAGTTCTTC
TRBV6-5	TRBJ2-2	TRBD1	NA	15	CASSFGTADTGELFF	TGTGCCAGCAGTTTCGGGACAGCTGACACCGGGGAGCTGTTTTTT